The TCR beta chain described here comes from a study of CD8 T cells in ankylosing spondylitis. Making use of molecular barcodes, quantitative 5'-RACE generated TCR beta libraries. MiXCR, applied by TCRdb to the 5' RACE reads, yields one record per CDR3 protein. The sample records around 180,000 distinct CDR3 sequences, approximately 18% being singletons. V shed 4 bases and J 8 bases; nucleotides not matched to a gene: 11. Germline lookup yields CDR1 SGHDT and CDR2 YYEEEE. This CDR3 contains 15 residues. The TCR was taken from a male donor between 10 and 30 years old with ankylosing spondylitis or in good health (not recorded which). The sequencing sample was made of blood, either unsorted or a sorted T cell fraction (not recorded which). The chain employs TRBV5-6 and TRBJ2-2, with 7 bases matching TRBD1. CDR3 bases: TGTGCCAGCAGCAGAGGGACAGAGGCATCGGGGGAGCTGTTTTTT. It codes for CASSRGTEASGELFF.